Sequencing of this T cell receptor beta chain was carried out in a study of blood T cell repertoires in COVID-19. CDR3 length equals 15 residues. Germline V gene lookup returns CDR1 WNHNN and CDR2 SYGVQD (reference sequence). J gave up 7 bases and V 6 bases, and 10 bases lay outside the gene matches. How the authors handled the data: Scientists estimated how many nucleated cells there were by amplifying reference gene primers. Only in-frame clones appear in the TCRdb table, and some are missing; sequencing was by immunoSEQ multiplex PCR. The D gene and trimming were derived from the DNA, and the V and J assignments and clone size from that table. The sample yields approximately 220,000 clones, under 90% seen once.

The clonotype comes from a man aged 50-59 years with acute or convalescent COVID-19. Material for sequencing was peripheral blood. The V and J genes are TRBV10-1 and TRBJ2-1; 9 positions agree with TRBD1. The CDR3 reads CASSVTGGAWNEQFF. In DNA, the CDR3 is TGCGCCAGCAGCGTTACAGGGGGCGCTTGGAATGAGCAGTTCTTC.